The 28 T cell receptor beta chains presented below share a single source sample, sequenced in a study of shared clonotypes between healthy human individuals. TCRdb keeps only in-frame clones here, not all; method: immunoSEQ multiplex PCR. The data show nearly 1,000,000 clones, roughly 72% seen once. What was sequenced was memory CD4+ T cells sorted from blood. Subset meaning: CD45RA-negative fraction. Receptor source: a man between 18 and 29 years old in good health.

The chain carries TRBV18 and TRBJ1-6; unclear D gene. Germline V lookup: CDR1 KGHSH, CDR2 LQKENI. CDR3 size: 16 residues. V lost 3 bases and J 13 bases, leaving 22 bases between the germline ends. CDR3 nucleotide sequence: TGTGCCAGCTCACCTAAGACTGGACCACCCCGGGAGCCCCTCCACTTT. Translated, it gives CASSPKTGPPREPLHF. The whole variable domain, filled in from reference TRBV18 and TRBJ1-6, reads NAGVMQNPRHLVRRRGQEARLRCSPMKGHSHVYWYRQLPEEGLKFMVYLQKENIIDESGMPKERFSAEFPKEGPSILRIQQVVRGDSAAYFCASSPKTGPPREPLHFGNGTRLTVT.

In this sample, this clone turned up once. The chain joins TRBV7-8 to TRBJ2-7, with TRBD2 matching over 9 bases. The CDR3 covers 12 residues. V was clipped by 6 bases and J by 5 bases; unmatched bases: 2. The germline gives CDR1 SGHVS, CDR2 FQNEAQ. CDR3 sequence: CASSGGGDEQYF. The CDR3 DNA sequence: TGTGCCAGCAGTGGCGGGGGGGACGAGCAGTACTTC.

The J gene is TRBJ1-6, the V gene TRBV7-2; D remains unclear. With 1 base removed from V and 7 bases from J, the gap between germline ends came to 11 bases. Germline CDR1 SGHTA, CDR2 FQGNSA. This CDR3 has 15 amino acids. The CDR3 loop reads CASSLDPGGNSPLHF. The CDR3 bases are TGTGCCAGCAGCTTAGATCCGGGTGGGAATTCACCCCTCCACTTT.

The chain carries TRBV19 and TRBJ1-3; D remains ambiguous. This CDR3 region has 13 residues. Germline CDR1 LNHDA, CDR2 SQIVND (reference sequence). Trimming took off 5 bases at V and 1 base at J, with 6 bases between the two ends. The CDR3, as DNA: TGTGCCAGTAGTGACACGTCTGGAAACACCATATATTTT. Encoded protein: CASSDTSGNTIYF.

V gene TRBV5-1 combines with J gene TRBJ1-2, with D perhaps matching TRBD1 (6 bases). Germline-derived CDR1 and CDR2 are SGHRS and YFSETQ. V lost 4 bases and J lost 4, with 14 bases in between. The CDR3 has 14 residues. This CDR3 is CASSKLQGSYGYTF. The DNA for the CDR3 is TGCGCCAGCAGCAAGCTACAGGGATCCTATGGCTACACCTTC.

The CDR3 is CATSRGRDTSYEQYF. CDR3 sequence (DNA): TGTGCCACCAGCAGAGGCCGGGACACTTCCTACGAGCAGTACTTC. V and J are TRBV15 and TRBJ2-7, with D possibly being TRBD1 (6 bases). Trimming stripped 1 base from V and 1 base from J, with 11 bases between. The CDR3 is 15 amino acids. The V gene's germline CDR1 is LNHNV and CDR2 YYDKDF (reference sequence).

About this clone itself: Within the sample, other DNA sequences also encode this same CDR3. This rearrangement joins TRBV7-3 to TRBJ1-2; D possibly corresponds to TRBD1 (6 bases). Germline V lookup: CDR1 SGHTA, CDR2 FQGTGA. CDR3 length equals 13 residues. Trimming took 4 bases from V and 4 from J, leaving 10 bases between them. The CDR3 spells CASSSGQGYGYTF. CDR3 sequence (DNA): TGTGCCAGCAGCTCGGGACAAGGCTATGGCTACACCTTC.

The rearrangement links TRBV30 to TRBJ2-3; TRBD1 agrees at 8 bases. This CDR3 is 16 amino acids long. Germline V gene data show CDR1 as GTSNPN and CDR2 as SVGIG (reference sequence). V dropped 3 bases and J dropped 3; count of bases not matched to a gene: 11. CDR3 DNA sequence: TGTGCCTGGAGGACGGGACAGGCAATGAGAACAGATACGCAGTATTTT. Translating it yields CAWRTGQAMRTDTQYF.

For the CDR3, the DNA is TGTGCCAGCTCACCACTGGGGGGGCCGGCAGATACGCAGTATTTT. Translation: CASSPLGGPADTQYF. The rearrangement joins TRBV18 to TRBJ2-3, with D tentatively TRBD2 (7 bases). The CDR3 has 15 residues. V lost 1 base and J 4 bases, leaving 12 bases between the germline ends. Germline V CDR1 and CDR2: KGHSH, LQKENI.

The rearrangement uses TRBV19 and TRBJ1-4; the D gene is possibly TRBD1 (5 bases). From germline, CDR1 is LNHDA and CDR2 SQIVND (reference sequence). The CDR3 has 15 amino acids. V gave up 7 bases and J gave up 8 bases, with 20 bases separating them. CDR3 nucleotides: TGTGCCAGTAAAGGTGGGGCGAGGCCCCAAGAAAAACTGTTTTTT. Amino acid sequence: CASKGGARPQEKLFF.

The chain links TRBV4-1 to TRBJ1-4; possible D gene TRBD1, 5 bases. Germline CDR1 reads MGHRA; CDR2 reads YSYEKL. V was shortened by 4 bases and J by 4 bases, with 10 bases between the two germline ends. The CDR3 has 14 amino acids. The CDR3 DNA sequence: TGCGCCAGCAGCCTAGTTCAGGGTAATGAAAAACTGTTTTTT. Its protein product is CASSLVQGNEKLFF.

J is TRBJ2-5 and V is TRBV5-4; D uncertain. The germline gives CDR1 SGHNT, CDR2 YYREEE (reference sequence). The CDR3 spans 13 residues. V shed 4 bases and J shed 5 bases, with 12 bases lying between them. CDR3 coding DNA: TGTGCCAGCAGCCAGACTCCTGGGGAGACCCAGTACTTC. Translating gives CASSQTPGETQYF.

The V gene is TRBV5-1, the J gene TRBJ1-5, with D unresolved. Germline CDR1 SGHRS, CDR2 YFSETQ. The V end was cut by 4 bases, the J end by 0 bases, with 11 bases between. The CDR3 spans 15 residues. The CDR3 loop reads CASSIDSNSNQPQHF. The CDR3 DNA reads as TGCGCCAGCAGCATCGACTCGAATAGCAATCAGCCCCAGCATTTT. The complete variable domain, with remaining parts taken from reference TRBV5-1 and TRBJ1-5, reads KAGVTQTPRYLIKTRGQQVTLSCSPISGHRSVSWYQQTPGQGLQFLFEYFSETQRNKGNFPGRFSGRQFSNSRSEMNVSTLELGDSALYLCASSIDSNSNQPQHFGDGTRLSIL.

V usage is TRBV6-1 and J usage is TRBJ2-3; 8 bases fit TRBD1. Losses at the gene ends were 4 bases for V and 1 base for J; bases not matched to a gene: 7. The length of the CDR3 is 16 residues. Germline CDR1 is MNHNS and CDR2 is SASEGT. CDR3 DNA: TGTGCCAGCAGTGCCAGGCCGGGACAGGGCACAGATACGCAGTATTTT. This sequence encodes CASSARPGQGTDTQYF.

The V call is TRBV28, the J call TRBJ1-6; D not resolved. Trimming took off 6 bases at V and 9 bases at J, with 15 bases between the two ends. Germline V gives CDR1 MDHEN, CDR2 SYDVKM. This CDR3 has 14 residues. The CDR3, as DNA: TGTGCCAGCAGCCCCGGGCCTGGCAGTTCACCCCTCCACTTT. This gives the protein CASSPGPGSSPLHF.

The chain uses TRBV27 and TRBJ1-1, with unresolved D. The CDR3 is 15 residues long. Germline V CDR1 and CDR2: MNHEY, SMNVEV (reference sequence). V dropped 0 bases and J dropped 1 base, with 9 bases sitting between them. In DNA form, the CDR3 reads TGTGCCAGCAGTTTATCGAGCAGCCCGAACACTGAAGCTTTCTTT. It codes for CASSLSSSPNTEAFF.

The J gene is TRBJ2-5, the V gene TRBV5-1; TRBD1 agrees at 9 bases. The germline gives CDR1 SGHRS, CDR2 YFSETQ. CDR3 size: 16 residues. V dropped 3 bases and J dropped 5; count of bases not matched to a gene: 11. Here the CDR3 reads CASSSIGTGYLETQYF. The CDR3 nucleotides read TGCGCCAGCAGCTCGATCGGGACAGGGTATCTGGAGACCCAGTACTTC. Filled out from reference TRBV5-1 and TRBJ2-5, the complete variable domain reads KAGVTQTPRYLIKTRGQQVTLSCSPISGHRSVSWYQQTPGQGLQFLFEYFSETQRNKGNFPGRFSGRQFSNSRSEMNVSTLELGDSALYLCASSSIGTGYLETQYFGPGTRLLVL.

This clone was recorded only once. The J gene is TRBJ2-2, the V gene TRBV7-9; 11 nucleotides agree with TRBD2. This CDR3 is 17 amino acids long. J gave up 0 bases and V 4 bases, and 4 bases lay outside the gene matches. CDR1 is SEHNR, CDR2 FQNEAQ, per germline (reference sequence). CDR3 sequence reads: CASSSPSGGSNTGELFF. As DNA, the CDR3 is TGTGCCAGCAGCTCTCCTAGCGGGGGGTCGAACACCGGGGAGCTGTTTTTT.

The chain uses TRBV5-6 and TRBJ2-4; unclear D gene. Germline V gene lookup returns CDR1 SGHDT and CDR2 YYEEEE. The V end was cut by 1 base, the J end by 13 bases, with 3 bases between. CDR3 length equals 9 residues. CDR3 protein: CASSLSQYF. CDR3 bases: TGTGCCAGCAGCTTGTCACAGTACTTC.

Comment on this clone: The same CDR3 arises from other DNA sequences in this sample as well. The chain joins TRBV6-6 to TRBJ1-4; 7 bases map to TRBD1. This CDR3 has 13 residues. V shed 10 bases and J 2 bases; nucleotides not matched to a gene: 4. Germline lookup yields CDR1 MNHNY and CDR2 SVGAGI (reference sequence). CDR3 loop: CATQGSTNEKLFF. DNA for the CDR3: TGTGCCACACAGGGGAGCACTAATGAAAAACTGTTTTTT.

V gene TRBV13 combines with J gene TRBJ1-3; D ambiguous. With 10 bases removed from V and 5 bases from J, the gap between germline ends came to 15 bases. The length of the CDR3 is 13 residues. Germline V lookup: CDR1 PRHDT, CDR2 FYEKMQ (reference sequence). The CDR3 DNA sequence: TGTGCCACCCGCCAGAGTCCAAGAAACACCATATATTTT. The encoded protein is CATRQSPRNTIYF. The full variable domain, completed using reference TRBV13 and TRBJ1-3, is AAGVIQSPRHLIKEKRETATLKCYPIPRHDTVYWYQQGPGQDPQFLISFYEKMQSDKGSIPDRFSAQQFSDYHSELNMSSLELGDSALYFCATRQSPRNTIYFGEGSWLTVV.

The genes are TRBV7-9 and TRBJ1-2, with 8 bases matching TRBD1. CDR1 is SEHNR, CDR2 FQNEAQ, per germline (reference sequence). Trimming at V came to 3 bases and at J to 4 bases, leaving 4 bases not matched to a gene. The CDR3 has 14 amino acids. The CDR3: CASSFKTGVYGYTF. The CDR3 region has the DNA TGTGCCAGCAGCTTTAAGACAGGGGTCTATGGCTACACCTTC.

For the CDR3, the DNA is TGTGCCAGCAGCTTTAGCGGGAGGTCGACAGATACGCAGTATTTT. Protein sequence: CASSFSGRSTDTQYF. The V gene is TRBV5-4, the J gene TRBJ2-3; TRBD2 matches at 10 bases. Trimming at V came to 2 bases and at J to 3 bases, leaving 3 bases not matched to a gene. Germline V gene data show CDR1 as SGHNT and CDR2 as YYREEE (reference sequence). CDR3 length: 15 residues.

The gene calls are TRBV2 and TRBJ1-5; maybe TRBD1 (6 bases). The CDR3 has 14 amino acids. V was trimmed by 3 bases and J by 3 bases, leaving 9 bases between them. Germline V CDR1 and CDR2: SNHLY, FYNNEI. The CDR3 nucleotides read TGTGCCAGCAGTGACGCAGGGGCCAATCAGCCCCAGCATTTT. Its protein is CASSDAGANQPQHF.

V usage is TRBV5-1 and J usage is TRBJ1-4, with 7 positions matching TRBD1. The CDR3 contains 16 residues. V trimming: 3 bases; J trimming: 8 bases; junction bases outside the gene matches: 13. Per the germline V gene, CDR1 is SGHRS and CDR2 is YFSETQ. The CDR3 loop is CASSYESTGAGEKLFF. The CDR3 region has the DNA TGCGCCAGCAGCTACGAATCAACAGGGGCGGGCGAAAAACTGTTTTTT.

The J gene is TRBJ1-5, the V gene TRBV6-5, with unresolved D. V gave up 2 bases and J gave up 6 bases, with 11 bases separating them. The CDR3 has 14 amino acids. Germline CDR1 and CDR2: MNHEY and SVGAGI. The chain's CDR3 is CASSYGLEGQPQHF. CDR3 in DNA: TGTGCCAGCAGTTACGGGTTGGAGGGTCAGCCCCAGCATTTT.

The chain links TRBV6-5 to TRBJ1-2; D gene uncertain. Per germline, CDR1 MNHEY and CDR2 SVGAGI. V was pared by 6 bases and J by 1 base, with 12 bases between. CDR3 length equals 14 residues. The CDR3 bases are TGTGCCAGCAGCCCCCGGTCCCATAACTATGGCTACACCTTC. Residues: CASSPRSHNYGYTF.

The CDR3 loop is CASSRKTGAETQYF. The CDR3 region has the DNA TGCGCCAGCAGCCGAAAAACAGGGGCGGAGACCCAGTACTTC. This sequence joins TRBV5-1 and TRBJ2-5; 7 bases line up with TRBD1. The CDR3 totals 14 residues. Germline V gene data show CDR1 as SGHRS and CDR2 as YFSETQ. The junction had 8 bases not matched to a gene; V was cut back by 4 bases and J by 5 bases.